This TCR beta chain derives from a study of Graves' ophthalmopathy and Graves' hyperthyroidism. Study overall: Peripheral blood collection took place at initial diagnosis, before any treatment. Overall study findings and caveats: Blood also held most thyroid clonotypes expanded above 0.001 frequency.

The CDR3 loop spans 15 amino acids. The germline V gene has CDR1 SGHNT and CDR2 YYREEE (reference sequence). Having ophthalmopathy, the donors showed moderate-to-severe activity, CAS ≥3 and NOSPECS ≥4, with disease lasting under 3 months. Patients were left out if they had other autoimmune diseases, uncontrolled infections, pregnancy or lactation. The study amplified TCR beta CDR3 regions using RNA transcripts. RT-PCR in the first round used HTBI primers; a second-round multiplex PCR followed. One entry per CDR3 protein results from TCRdb running MiXCR on the multiplex PCR reads. The sample shows 660,000 or so distinct CDR3 sequences, 35% to 45% of them seen only once. Comments on this clonotype: Its antigen remains unidentified. At one end, the junction sequence differs from germline, possibly due to a read error.

What was sequenced was peripheral blood. The sequence was obtained from an adult man with Graves' ophthalmopathy. This chain joins TRBV5-4 and TRBJ2-7, with 9 bases that match TRBD2. CDR3 coding DNA: TGTGCCAGCAGCGGGGGACTAGCCTCCACCGGGGAGCTGTACTTC. Translation: CASSGGLASTGELYF. Full variable domain (remainder filled in from reference TRBV5-4 and TRBJ2-7): ETGVTQSPTHLIKTRGQQVTLRCSSQSGHNTVSWYQQALGQGPQFIFQYYREEENGRGNFPPRFSGLQFPNYSSELNVNALELDDSALYLCASSGGLASTGELYFGPGTRLTVT.